These T cell receptor beta chains were read from a single sample in a study of glioma-infiltrating T cells. One entry per CDR3 protein results from TCRdb running MiXCR on the multiplex PCR reads. The repertoire holds under 200,000 distinct CDR3 sequences, around 40% seen once, with around 5.2% in the top ten. The sequenced sample consisted of glioma tissue, nonneoplastic brain tissue, or PBMCs (not recorded which). These receptors all stem from a human donor with low-grade glioma or glioblastoma, undergoing nonglioma brain surgery, or in good health (not recorded which). Both conserved end residues are part of each CDR3. The order of the fields is V gene, D gene, clone size, J gene, CDR3 protein, CDR3 DNA. A D gene is named only where the DNA matches it firmly. The size entry is marked missing in some rows and otherwise reads once, few, many or a size class.

>TRBV20-1|TRBD2|many|TRBJ2-1
CSAETGTSVYNEQFF
TGCAGTGCTGAAACCGGGACTAGCGTGTACAATGAGCAGTTCTTC
>TRBV6-6|NA|many|TRBJ2-3
CASSYSAGTDTQYF
TGTGCCAGCAGTTACTCAGCGGGCACAGATACGCAGTATTTT
>TRBV12-3/TRBV12-4|TRBD2|few|TRBJ2-1
CASRRGTTNEQFF
TGTGCCAGCAGGAGAGGGACTACCAATGAGCAGTTCTTC
>TRBV6-1|NA|many|TRBJ1-2
CASRPDRMSYGYTF
TGTGCCAGCAGACCCGACAGGATGAGCTATGGCTACACCTTC
>TRBV7-2|NA|many|TRBJ2-7
CASSPNSYEQYF
TGTGCCAGCAGCCCAAATTCCTACGAGCAGTACTTC
>TRBV3-1|NA|NA|TRBJ2-5
CASSQEETRWETQYF
TGTGCCAGCAGCCAAGAGGAGACTAGGTGGGAGACCCAGTACTTC
>TRBV19|TRBD2|NA|TRBJ2-3
CASSAQKTSGRTDTQYF
TGTGCCAGTAGCGCACAAAAAACTAGCGGTAGGACAGATACGCAGTATTTT
>TRBV29-1|NA|NA|TRBJ2-5
CNAPGQETQYF
TGCAACGCCCCCGGACAAGAGACCCAGTACTTC
>TRBV5-1|TRBD2|few|TRBJ2-1
CASSPSVAGGYNEQFF
TGCGCCAGCAGCCCGAGCGTAGCGGGAGGGTACAATGAGCAGTTCTTC
>TRBV6-1|NA|NA|TRBJ2-3
CAIGADQSTDTQYF
TGTGCCATCGGGGCGGACCAATCCACAGATACGCAGTATTTT
>TRBV7-2|NA|NA|TRBJ2-1
CASSLVSVSDYNEQFF
TGTGCCAGCAGCTTAGTATCGGTGAGCGACTACAATGAGCAGTTCTTC
>TRBV24-1|TRBD1|few|TRBJ2-3
CATSDTDRGTDTQYF
TGTGCCACCAGTGATACCGACAGGGGCACAGATACGCAGTATTTT
>TRBV11-2|NA|NA|TRBJ2-2
CASSLNSQAGELFF
TGTGCCAGCAGCCTTAATTCTCAGGCCGGGGAGCTGTTTTTT
>TRBV20-1|NA|many|TRBJ1-1
CSARGQNPYDSEAFF
TGCAGTGCTAGGGGACAAAACCCCTATGATTCTGAAGCTTTCTTT
>TRBV12-3/TRBV12-4|NA|few|TRBJ2-3
CASRSGAGTDTQYF
TGTGCCAGCAGATCCGGGGCAGGCACAGATACGCAGTATTTT
>TRBV27|TRBD1|NA|TRBJ2-7
CAGRRQGNYEQYF
TGTGCAGGCCGTCGACAGGGCAACTACGAGCAGTACTTC
>TRBV3-1|NA|NA|TRBJ1-2
CASSQDWVGYGYAF
TGTGCCAGCAGCCAAGATTGGGTGGGCTATGGCTACGCCTTC
>TRBV2|TRBD2|many|TRBJ2-3
CASSERLAGITDTQYF
TGTGCCAGCAGTGAACGGTTAGCGGGAATCACAGATACGCAGTATTTT
>TRBV5-1|TRBD2|NA|TRBJ2-7
CASSLSGRVSYEQYF
TGCGCCAGCAGCCTTAGCGGGAGGGTCTCCTACGAGCAGTACTTC
>TRBV29-1|NA|NA|TRBJ2-3
CRVVLTDTQYF
TGCAGGGTTGTCCTGACAGATACGCAGTATTTT
>TRBV2|NA|NA|TRBJ1-5
CASSRDNYSNKPQHF
TGTGCCAGCAGTCGGGACAACTATAGCAATAAGCCCCAGCATTTT
>TRBV3-1|TRBD2|many|TRBJ2-7
CASSILSGSFYEQYF
TGTGCCAGCAGCATTCTTAGCGGGAGTTTCTACGAGCAGTACTTC
>TRBV15|NA|NA|TRBJ1-4
CATSKDATNEKLFF
TGTGCAACCAGCAAAGACGCAACTAATGAAAAACTGTTTTTT
>TRBV10-3|NA|many|TRBJ1-1
CAIRQDSSNTEAFF
TGTGCCATCAGGCAGGACAGCTCGAACACTGAAGCTTTCTTT
>TRBV29-1|TRBD1|NA|TRBJ2-5
CSTQHRDSQETQYF
TGCAGCACTCAACACCGGGACAGCCAAGAGACCCAGTACTTC
>TRBV9|TRBD2|few|TRBJ2-1
CASSAILAGGPNEQFF
TGTGCCAGCAGCGCAATACTAGCGGGAGGGCCGAATGAGCAGTTCTTC
>TRBV4-1|TRBD2|few|TRBJ2-1
CASSPPPELAGVGNEQFF
TGCGCCAGCAGCCCCCCACCGGAACTAGCGGGAGTCGGTAATGAGCAGTTCTTC
>TRBV20-1|NA|NA|TRBJ2-7
CSARTGSGVGHEQYF
TGCAGTGCTAGAACGGGATCTGGAGTTGGCCACGAGCAGTACTTC
>TRBV12-3/TRBV12-4|TRBD1|few|TRBJ2-5
CASSATGGLETQYF
TGTGCCAGCAGTGCAACAGGGGGCCTGGAGACCCAGTACTTC
>TRBV19|NA|few|TRBJ1-6
CASSSSWAASSYNSPLHF
TGTGCCAGTAGTTCGTCGTGGGCAGCGAGCTCCTATAATTCACCCCTCCACTTT
>TRBV2|NA|few|TRBJ2-5
CASRMRVQETQYF
TGTGCCAGTCGAATGCGGGTACAAGAGACCCAGTACTTC
>TRBV3-1|NA|NA|TRBJ1-6
CASSKAHKRGDNSPLHF
TGTGCCAGCAGCAAAGCACACAAAAGGGGGGATAATTCACCCCTCCACTTT
>TRBV9|NA|NA|TRBJ2-3
CASSVLANTDTHYF
TGTGCCAGCAGCGTTTTAGCGAACACAGATACGCATTATTTT
>TRBV7-2|NA|NA|TRBJ2-1
CASSPPGNNEKFF
TGTGCCAGCAGCCCGCCGGGGAACAATGAGAAGTTCTTC
>TRBV7-7|NA|NA|TRBJ2-3
CASSLEYTDTQYF
TGTGCCAGCAGCTTAGAGTACACAGATACGCAGTATTTT
>TRBV10-3|NA|NA|TRBJ1-5
CAISESIINQPQHF
TGTGCCATCAGTGAGTCTATTATTAATCAGCCCCAGCATTTT
>TRBV19|NA|NA|TRBJ2-1
CASSTVSYGYNEQFF
TGTGCCAGTAGTACCGTCAGCTACGGCTACAATGAGCAGTTCTTC
>TRBV6-5|TRBD1|NA|TRBJ2-2
CAISGQGNTGELFF
TGTGCCATCTCGGGACAGGGTAACACCGGGGAGCTGTTTTTT
>TRBV20-1|NA|NA|TRBJ2-5
CSAPGFQGSGEETQYF
TGCAGTGCCCCCGGTTTTCAGGGTAGTGGCGAAGAGACCCAGTACTTC
>TRBV5-1|NA|NA|TRBJ2-1
CASSRSSIGPNEQLF
TGCGCCAGCAGCCGCAGCTCTATCGGACCCAATGAGCAGCTCTTC
>TRBV14|NA|NA|TRBJ2-3
CASSQGGQGKTDTQYF
TGTGCCAGCAGCCAAGGGGGTCAGGGGAAGACAGATACGCAGTATTTT
>TRBV28|NA|many|TRBJ2-3
CASSLLASRTDTQYF
TGTGCCAGCAGTTTACTCGCCAGTCGCACAGATACGCAGTATTTT
>TRBV5-1|TRBD1|NA|TRBJ2-7
CASQSGTGPYEQYF
TGCGCCAGCCAATCCGGGACAGGACCCTACGAGCAGTACTTC